A selection of T cell receptor beta chains follows, all from one sample in a study of blood T cell repertoires in COVID-19. The repertoire was sequenced with immunoSEQ multiplex PCR; TCRdb's copy has only in-frame clones and lacks some. The sample lists roughly 81,000 clones, approximately 86% occurring once. The sequenced sample consisted of peripheral blood. The receptor source for this set is a man aged 40-55 years with acute or convalescent COVID-19. The CDR3 runs from the conserved cysteine through the conserved F or W. A D gene is named only where the DNA matches it firmly. Rows may omit the clone size; those that give it use once, few, many or a size class.

J	V	D	size	CDR3	DNA
TRBJ2-7	TRBV12-5	-	few	CASGFSGYEQYF	TGTGCTAGTGGTTTCTCCGGCTACGAGCAGTACTTC
TRBJ2-7	TRBV19	TRBD1	few	CASSTYPGTGTYEQYF	TGTGCCAGTAGTACCTACCCCGGGACAGGGACCTACGAGCAGTACTTC
TRBJ1-1	TRBV2	-	-	CASSVEVNTEAFF	TGTGCCAGCAGTGTAGAAGTGAACACTGAAGCTTTCTTT
TRBJ2-5	TRBV19	-	-	CASSIGGLETQYF	TGTGCCAGTAGTATTGGTGGCCTCGAGACCCAGTACTTC
TRBJ1-2	TRBV5-4	TRBD1	once	CASSLDRGLGYTF	TGTGCCAGCAGCTTGGACAGGGGGCTTGGCTACACCTTC
TRBJ2-1	TRBV18	TRBD2	-	CASSPRSAGEVGDNEQFF	TGTGCCAGCTCACCCCGGTCGGCGGGAGAAGTCGGCGACAATGAGCAGTTCTTC
TRBJ2-7	TRBV5-4	-	once	CASSSTYGEQYF	TGTGCCAGCAGCTCGACCTACGGGGAGCAGTACTTC
TRBJ1-2	TRBV19	TRBD1	-	CASSFTGTGAGYGYTF	TGTGCCAGTAGTTTTACCGGGACAGGGGCCGGCTATGGCTACACCTTC
TRBJ1-2	TRBV21-1	-	-	CASRKGLYGYTF	TGTGCCAGCAGGAAGGGGCTCTATGGCTACACCTTC
TRBJ1-2	TRBV28	TRBD1	-	CASSLGQVYGYTF	TGTGCCAGCAGCCTGGGACAGGTCTATGGCTACACCTTC
TRBJ2-7	TRBV3-1/TRBV3-2	TRBD2	few	CASSPGGAYEQYF	TGTGCCAGCAGCCCCGGGGGGGCGTACGAGCAGTACTTC
TRBJ2-7	TRBV14	-	-	CASSQDAPKEENGEQYF	TGTGCCAGCAGCCAAGATGCACCTAAAGAGGAGAACGGCGAGCAGTACTTC
TRBJ1-5	TRBV2	-	few	CASSTGSAQHF	TGTGCCAGCAGTACAGGGTCAGCCCAGCATTTT
TRBJ1-6	TRBV7-6	TRBD1	-	CASSPRTGRASPLHF	TGTGCCAGCAGCCCGCGGACAGGGAGGGCTTCACCCCTCCACTTT
TRBJ2-5	TRBV10-3	TRBD1	-	CATLGQGARETQYF	TGTGCCACCCTAGGGCAGGGGGCGAGAGAGACCCAGTACTTC
TRBJ2-2	TRBV9	-	-	CASSRKTGNTGELFF	TGTGCCAGCAGCAGAAAGACAGGGAACACCGGGGAGCTGTTTTTT
TRBJ1-4	TRBV3-1/TRBV3-2	-	-	CASSPGAANEKLFF	TGTGCCAGCAGCCCAGGGGCGGCTAATGAAAAACTGTTTTTT
TRBJ2-3	TRBV30	-	once	CAWTQTGLPTDTQYF	TGTGCCTGGACCCAAACAGGGTTACCCACAGATACGCAGTATTTT
TRBJ1-2	TRBV18	-	-	CASSPIDTGKYGYTF	TGTGCCAGCTCACCCATAGACACAGGGAAATATGGCTACACCTTC
TRBJ1-5	TRBV4-2	TRBD1	-	CASSQSGGYQPQHF	TGTGCCAGCAGCCAATCAGGGGGTTATCAGCCCCAGCATTTT
TRBJ1-1	TRBV7-3	-	-	CASSSDGRAGNTEAFF	TGTGCCAGCAGCTCTGACGGGAGGGCGGGGAACACTGAAGCTTTCTTT
TRBJ1-6	TRBV24-1	TRBD1	-	CATSRDRDSPLHF	TGTGCCACCAGCCGGGACAGAGATTCACCCCTCCACTTT
TRBJ2-2	TRBV7-6	-	-	CASSSLLGNTGELFF	TGTGCCAGCAGCTCCCTCCTAGGGAACACCGGGGAGCTGTTTTTT
TRBJ1-4	TRBV3-1/TRBV3-2	-	-	CASSRGEKLFF	TGTGCCAGCAGTAGGGGTGAAAAACTGTTTTTT
TRBJ2-2	TRBV18	-	-	CASSPSEKGEAGELFF	TGTGCCAGCTCACCAAGCGAGAAGGGAGAGGCCGGGGAGCTGTTTTTT
TRBJ2-7	TRBV3-1/TRBV3-2	TRBD2	once	CASSQGRVDEQYF	TGTGCCAGCAGCCAGGGGAGGGTAGACGAGCAGTACTTC
TRBJ1-5	TRBV6-1	-	few	CASSEAPGAQPQHF	TGTGCCAGCAGTGAAGCTCCAGGGGCTCAGCCCCAGCATTTT
TRBJ1-2	TRBV7-9	TRBD1	-	CASSLATGVSPSLYGYTF	TGTGCCAGCAGCTTAGCGACAGGGGTTTCCCCTTCCCTGTATGGCTACACCTTC
TRBJ1-2	TRBV10-3	TRBD1	-	CAIGTGDTGYTF	TGTGCCATAGGGACAGGGGATACTGGCTACACCTTC
TRBJ1-2	TRBV5-5	-	-	CASSLEGTGSSNYGYTF	TGTGCCAGCAGCTTGGAGGGTACAGGGAGCTCCAACTATGGCTACACCTTC
TRBJ1-6	TRBV15	-	once	CATSRDLADSPLHF	TGTGCCACCAGCAGAGATCTGGCGGATTCACCCCTCCACTTT
TRBJ2-7	TRBV27	-	-	CASSLLGQGGPEQYF	TGTGCCAGCAGTTTATTAGGACAGGGAGGGCCCGAGCAGTACTTC
TRBJ2-1	TRBV6-5	TRBD2	-	CASSYVAGGWNEQFF	TGTGCCAGCAGTTATGTCGCGGGAGGGTGGAATGAGCAGTTCTTC
TRBJ2-7	TRBV6-5	-	-	CASRPEGSYEQYF	TGTGCCAGCAGACCCGAGGGATCCTACGAGCAGTACTTC
TRBJ1-2	TRBV19	-	-	CASSTPGGGYTF	TGTGCCAGTAGCACCCCGGGGGGTGGCTACACCTTC